These 13 T cell receptor beta chains were sequenced from one sample in a study of a mutant IDH1 vaccine in newly diagnosed glioma. No antigen has been assigned to these receptors. Measured with immunoSEQ multiplex PCR; TCRdb has only the in-frame clones, and not every one. The sample lists tens of thousands of clones, more than 80% seen once, with roughly 5.3% in the top ten. Time point of the sample: week 35, safety follow-up. The vaccine gave 300 ug of a 20-mer mutant IDH1 peptide subcutaneously per dose. The sample in question was PBMCs, obtained from a glioma patient whose treatment included an IDH1 peptide vaccine. The origin of the receptors is a man aged 40-49 years with glioma.

J is TRBJ2-7 and V is TRBV11-2; no clear D gene. This CDR3 is built from 14 residues. Germline V gene data show CDR1 as SGHAT and CDR2 as FQNNGV. V was shortened by 5 bases and J by 3 bases, with 14 bases between the two germline ends. CDR3 protein: CASSRQDGYYEQYF. The DNA of the CDR3 is TGTGCCAGCAGCCGTCAGGACGGTTACTACGAGCAGTACTTC.

This sequence joins TRBV5-1 and TRBJ2-3, with TRBD2 matching 7 bases. The CDR3 sequence is 15 residues long. With 4 bases clipped from V and 4 bases from J, the junction kept 9 bases outside the gene matches. Germline V gene sequence: CDR1 SGHRS, CDR2 YFSETQ. CDR3 coding DNA: TGCGCCAGCAGCGCCGGGACTACCAGGGCAGATACGCAGTATTTT. This encodes CASSAGTTRADTQYF.

This clone was detected only once. DNA of the CDR3: TGTGCCAGCAGCCCCCGGACCCTGGGTACCCAGTACTTC. Protein: CASSPRTLGTQYF. The chain is built from TRBV7-2 and TRBJ2-5; D is undetermined. The CDR3 length is 13 residues. Germline loops: CDR1 SGHTA, CDR2 FQGNSA. The V end lost 5 bases, the J end lost 8 bases, and 15 bases lay between the germline ends.

V gene TRBV4-2 combines with J gene TRBJ1-1; a possible D gene is TRBD1 (5 bases). CDR1 LGHNA and CDR2 YNFKEQ come from the germline V gene. V gave up 4 bases and J gave up 0 bases, with 6 bases separating them. CDR3 length: 13 amino acids. The CDR3 loop is CASSLGVNTEAFF. The CDR3 DNA reads as TGTGCCAGCAGCCTAGGGGTGAACACTGAAGCTTTCTTT.

This chain connects TRBV9 to TRBJ2-6; possibly TRBD1 or TRBD2 for D (5 bases each). Germline assignment: CDR1 SGDLS and CDR2 YYNGEE. V dropped 2 bases and J dropped 0 bases, with 9 bases sitting between them. This CDR3 region has 16 residues. The CDR3 nucleotides read TGTGCCAGCAGCGTTGGGGGATCCTCTGGGGCCAACGTCCTGACTTTC. This codes for CASSVGGSSGANVLTF.

This chain uses TRBV19 with TRBJ2-5; 7 bases agree with TRBD2. The CDR3 spans 15 residues. Unmatched junction bases numbered 12, after V lost 6 bases and J lost 5 bases. Per the germline V gene, CDR1 is LNHDA and CDR2 is SQIVND (reference sequence). The CDR3: CASSALGGGLETQYF. As DNA, the CDR3 is TGTGCCAGTAGCGCCCTGGGGGGAGGGCTGGAGACCCAGTACTTC.

In DNA form, the CDR3 reads TGTGCCAGTAGTATTACAGGGGGAGATACGCAGTATTTT. Protein sequence: CASSITGGDTQYF. The chain recombines TRBV19 with TRBJ2-3, with 8 bases aligning to TRBD1. The CDR3 covers 13 residues. The V gene end was trimmed by 3 bases and the J gene end by 5 bases; junction bases not matched to a gene: 1. CDR1 and CDR2 from the germline V gene are LNHDA and SQIVND (reference sequence).

This clone appeared a single time. The chain's CDR3 is CASSVGTGNTEAFF. The CDR3 coding sequence is TGTGCCAGCAGCGTAGGAACAGGGAACACTGAAGCTTTCTTT. J is TRBJ1-1 and V is TRBV9, with D possibly matching TRBD1 (5 bases). In germline, CDR1 is SGDLS, CDR2 YYNGEE. This CDR3 region has 14 residues. Trimming pared 0 bases from V and 1 base from J, leaving 7 bases between.

The rearrangement joins TRBV19 to TRBJ2-4; 7 nucleotides agree with TRBD1. V lost 3 bases, J lost 1 base, and 0 bases stayed unmatched. This CDR3 is built from 14 residues. Germline assignment: CDR1 LNHDA and CDR2 SQIVND (reference sequence). The DNA for the CDR3 is TGTGCCAGTAGTATGGACAGGGCCAAAAACATTCAGTACTTC. Residues: CASSMDRAKNIQYF. Full variable domain (rest looked up from reference TRBV19 and TRBJ2-4): DGGITQSPKYLFRKEGQNVTLSCEQNLNHDAMYWYRQDPGQGLRLIYYSQIVNDFQKGDIAEGYSVSREKKESFPLTVTSAQKNPTAFYLCASSMDRAKNIQYFGAGTRLSVL.

V is TRBV15 and J is TRBJ2-5; TRBD2 aligns across 8 bases. Germline CDR1 is LNHNV and CDR2 is YYDKDF (reference sequence). Unmatched junction bases numbered 6, after V lost 5 bases and J lost 4 bases. The CDR3 is 14 residues long. CDR3 DNA: TGTGCCACCAGCCTCGGGACTAGGGGAGAGACCCAGTACTTC. As protein: CATSLGTRGETQYF. Filled out from reference TRBV15 and TRBJ2-5, the complete variable domain reads DAMVIQNPRYQVTQFGKPVTLSCSQTLNHNVMYWYQQKSSQAPKLLFHYYDKDFNNEADTPDNFQSRRPNTSFCFLDIRSPGLGDTAMYLCATSLGTRGETQYFGPGTRLLVL.

This clone was recorded a few times. The chain recombines TRBV30 with TRBJ1-5; possibly TRBD1 for D (5 bases). This CDR3 is 13 amino acids long. Germline V gene data show CDR1 as GTSNPN and CDR2 as SVGIG (reference sequence). Trimming stripped 5 bases from V and 5 bases from J, with 13 bases between. This chain's CDR3 is CAWGDSADQPQHF. The CDR3, as DNA: TGTGCCTGGGGAGACAGTGCTGATCAGCCCCAGCATTTT.

The chain carries TRBV15 and TRBJ2-7, with TRBD2 matching over 11 bases. Germline assignment: CDR1 LNHNV and CDR2 YYDKDF (reference sequence). V was pared by 5 bases and J by 2 bases, with 5 bases of the junction left unmatched. The CDR3 contains 15 residues. CDR3 sequence reads: CATSARTSGPYEQYF. In DNA form, the CDR3 reads TGTGCCACCAGCGCTCGGACTAGCGGGCCCTACGAGCAGTACTTC.

The V gene is TRBV6-9, the J gene TRBJ2-1; perhaps TRBD2 as D (6 bases). Germline values: CDR1 MNHGY, CDR2 SVAAGI. V gave up 9 bases and J gave up 0 bases, with 18 bases separating them. This CDR3 comprises 16 residues. CDR3 sequence: CASKPGGESSYNEQFF. The CDR3 nucleotides are TGTGCCAGTAAACCCGGCGGGGAAAGCTCCTACAATGAGCAGTTCTTC.